This T cell receptor beta chain was identified in a study of T cells in Graves' hyperthyroidism and ophthalmopathy. TCR beta CDR3 regions were amplified from RNA. First-round RT-PCR of the TCR CDR3 relied on the HTBI primer set. TCRdb reprocessed the multiplex PCR reads via MiXCR and lists one record per CDR3 protein. The repertoire holds about 210,000 distinct CDR3 sequences, with approximately 17% as singletons. Germline loops: CDR1 SNHLY, CDR2 FYNNEI. V was trimmed by 5 bases and J by 6 bases, leaving 9 bases between them. The CDR3 is made up of 12 amino acids. In its sample, this clonotype was seen many times.

V usage is TRBV2 and J usage is TRBJ2-3; D gene ambiguous. The receptor comes from a man aged 45 to 65 with Graves' hyperthyroidism. Sequencing was done on a sample of blood. In DNA, the CDR3 is TGTGCCAGCAGTTCCGGGTCCGATACGCAGTATTTT. Translation: CASSSGSDTQYF.